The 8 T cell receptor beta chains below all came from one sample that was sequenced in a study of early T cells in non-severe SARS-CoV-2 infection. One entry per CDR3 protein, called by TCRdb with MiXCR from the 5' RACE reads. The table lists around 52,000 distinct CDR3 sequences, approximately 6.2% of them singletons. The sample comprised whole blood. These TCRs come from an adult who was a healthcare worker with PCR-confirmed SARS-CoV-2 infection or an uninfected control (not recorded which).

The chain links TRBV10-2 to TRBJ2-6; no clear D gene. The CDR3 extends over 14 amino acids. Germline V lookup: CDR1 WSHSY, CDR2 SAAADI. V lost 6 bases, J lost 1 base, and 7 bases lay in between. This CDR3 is CASRDPSGANVLTF. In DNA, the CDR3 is TGCGCCAGCAGGGACCCTTCTGGGGCCAACGTCCTGACTTTC.

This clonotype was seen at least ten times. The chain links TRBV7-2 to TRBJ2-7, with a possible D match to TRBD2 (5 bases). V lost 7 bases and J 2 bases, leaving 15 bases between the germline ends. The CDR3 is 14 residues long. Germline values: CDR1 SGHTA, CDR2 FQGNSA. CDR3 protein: CASTSPGVPYEQYF. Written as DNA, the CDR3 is TGTGCCAGCACCTCCCCCGGGGTTCCCTACGAGCAGTACTTC. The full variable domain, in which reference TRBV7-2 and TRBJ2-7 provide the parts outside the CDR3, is GAGVSQSPSNKVTEKGKDVELRCDPISGHTALYWYRQSLGQGLEFLIYFQGNSAPDKSGLPSDRFSAERTGGSVSTLTIQRTQQEDSAVYLCASTSPGVPYEQYFGPGTRLTVT.

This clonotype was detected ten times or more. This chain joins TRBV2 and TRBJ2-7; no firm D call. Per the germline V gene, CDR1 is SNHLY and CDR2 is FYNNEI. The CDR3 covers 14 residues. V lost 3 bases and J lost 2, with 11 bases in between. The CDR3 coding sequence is TGTGCCAGCAGTGATTTCTCAGTTGCCTACGAGCAGTACTTC. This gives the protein CASSDFSVAYEQYF.

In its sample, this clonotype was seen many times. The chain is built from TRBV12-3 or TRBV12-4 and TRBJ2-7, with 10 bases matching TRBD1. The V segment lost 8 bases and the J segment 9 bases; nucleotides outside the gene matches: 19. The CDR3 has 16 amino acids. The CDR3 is CASAVTPQTGGKWQYF. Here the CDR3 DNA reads TGTGCCAGCGCAGTAACACCCCAGACAGGGGGCAAGTGGCAGTACTTC.

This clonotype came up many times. The CDR3: CASSTNNQPQHF. Written as DNA, the CDR3 is TGTGCCAGTAGTACCAATAATCAGCCCCAGCATTTT. The genes are TRBV19 and TRBJ1-5; D gene uncertain. The CDR3 spans 12 residues. Germline V gives CDR1 LNHDA, CDR2 SQIVND (reference sequence). Trimming took off 4 bases at V and 4 bases at J, with 5 bases between the two ends.

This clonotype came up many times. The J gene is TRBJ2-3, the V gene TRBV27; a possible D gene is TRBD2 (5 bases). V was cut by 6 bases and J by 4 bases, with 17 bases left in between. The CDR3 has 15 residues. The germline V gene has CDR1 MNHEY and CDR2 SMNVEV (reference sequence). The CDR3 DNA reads TGTGCCAGCAGCCATGGGCTAGCCGGCCCAGATACGCAGTATTTT. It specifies CASSHGLAGPDTQYF.

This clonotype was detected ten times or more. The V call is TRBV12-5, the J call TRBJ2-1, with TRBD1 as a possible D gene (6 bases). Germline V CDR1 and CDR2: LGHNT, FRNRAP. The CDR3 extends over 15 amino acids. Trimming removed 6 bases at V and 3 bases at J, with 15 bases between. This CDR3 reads CASGPRDTDYNEQFF. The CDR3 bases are TGTGCTAGTGGCCCTCGGGACACAGACTACAATGAGCAGTTCTTC.

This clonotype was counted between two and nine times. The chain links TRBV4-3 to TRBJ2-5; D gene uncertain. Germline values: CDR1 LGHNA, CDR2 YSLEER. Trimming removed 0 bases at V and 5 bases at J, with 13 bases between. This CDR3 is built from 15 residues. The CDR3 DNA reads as TGCGCCAGCAGCCAAGATACCGGCAGGCAGGAGACCCAGTACTTC. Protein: CASSQDTGRQETQYF.